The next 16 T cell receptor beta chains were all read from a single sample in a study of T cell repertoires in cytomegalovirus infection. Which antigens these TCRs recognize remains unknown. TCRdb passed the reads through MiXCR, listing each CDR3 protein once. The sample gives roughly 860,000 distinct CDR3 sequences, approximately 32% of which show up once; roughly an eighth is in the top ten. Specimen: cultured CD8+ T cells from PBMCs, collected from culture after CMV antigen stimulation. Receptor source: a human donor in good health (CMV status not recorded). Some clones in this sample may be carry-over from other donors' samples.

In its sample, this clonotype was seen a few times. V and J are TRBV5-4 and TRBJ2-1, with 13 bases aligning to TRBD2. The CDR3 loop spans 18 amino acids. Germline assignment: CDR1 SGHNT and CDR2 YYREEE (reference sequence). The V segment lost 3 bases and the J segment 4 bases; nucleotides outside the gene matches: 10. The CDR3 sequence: CASSSGLAGATNYNEQFF. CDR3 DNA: TGTGCCAGCAGCTCCGGACTAGCGGGGGCCACGAATTACAATGAGCAGTTCTTC.

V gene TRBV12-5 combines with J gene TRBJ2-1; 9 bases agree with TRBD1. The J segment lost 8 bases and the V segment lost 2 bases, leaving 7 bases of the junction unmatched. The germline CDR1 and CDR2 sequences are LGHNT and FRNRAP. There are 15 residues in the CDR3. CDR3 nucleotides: TGTGCTAGTGGTTTGCTGGGACAGGGTCCCGATGAGCAGTTCTTC. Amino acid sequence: CASGLLGQGPDEQFF.

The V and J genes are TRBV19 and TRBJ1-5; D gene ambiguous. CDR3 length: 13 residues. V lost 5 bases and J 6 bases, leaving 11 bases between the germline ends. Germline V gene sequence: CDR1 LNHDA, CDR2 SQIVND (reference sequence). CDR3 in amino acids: CASSATVGQPQHF. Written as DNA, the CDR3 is TGTGCCAGTAGTGCTACCGTGGGTCAGCCCCAGCATTTT.

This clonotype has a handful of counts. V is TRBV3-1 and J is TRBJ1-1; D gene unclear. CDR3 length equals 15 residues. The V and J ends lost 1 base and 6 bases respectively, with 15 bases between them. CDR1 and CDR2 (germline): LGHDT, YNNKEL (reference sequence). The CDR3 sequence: CASSQGNPASSEAFF. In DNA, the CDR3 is TGTGCCAGCAGCCAAGGTAATCCGGCGAGTTCTGAAGCTTTCTTT.

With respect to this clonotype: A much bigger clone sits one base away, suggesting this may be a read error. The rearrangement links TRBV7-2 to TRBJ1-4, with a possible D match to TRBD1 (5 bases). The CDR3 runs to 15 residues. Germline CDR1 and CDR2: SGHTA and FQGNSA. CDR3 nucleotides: TGTGTCAGCAGTCCGTGGGGACCAACTAATGAAAAACTGTTTTTT. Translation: CVSSPWGPTNEKLFF.

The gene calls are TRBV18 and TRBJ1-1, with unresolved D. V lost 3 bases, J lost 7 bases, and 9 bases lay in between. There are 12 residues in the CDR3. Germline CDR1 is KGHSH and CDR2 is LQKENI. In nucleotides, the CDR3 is TGTGCCAGCTCACCGGGAGGAGATGAAGCTTTCTTT. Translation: CASSPGGDEAFF.

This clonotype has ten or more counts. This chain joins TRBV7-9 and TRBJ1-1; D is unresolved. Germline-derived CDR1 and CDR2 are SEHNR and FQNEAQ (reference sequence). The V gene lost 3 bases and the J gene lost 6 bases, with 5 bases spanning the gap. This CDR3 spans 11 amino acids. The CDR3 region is CASSFRPEAFF. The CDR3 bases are TGTGCCAGCAGCTTTAGGCCTGAAGCTTTCTTT.

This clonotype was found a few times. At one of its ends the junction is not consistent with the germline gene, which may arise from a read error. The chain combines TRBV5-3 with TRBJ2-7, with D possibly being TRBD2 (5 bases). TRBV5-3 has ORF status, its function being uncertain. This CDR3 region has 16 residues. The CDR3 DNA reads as TGTGCCAGCAGCTTTTCACCGGAGGTTTCAACCTACGAGCAGTACTTC. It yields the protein CASSFSPEVSTYEQYF.

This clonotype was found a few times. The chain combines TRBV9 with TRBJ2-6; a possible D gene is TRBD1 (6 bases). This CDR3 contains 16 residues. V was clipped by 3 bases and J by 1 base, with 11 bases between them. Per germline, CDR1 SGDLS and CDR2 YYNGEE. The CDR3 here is CASSATGFSGANVLTF. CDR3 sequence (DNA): TGTGCCAGCAGCGCAACAGGGTTTTCTGGGGCCAACGTCCTGACTTTC.

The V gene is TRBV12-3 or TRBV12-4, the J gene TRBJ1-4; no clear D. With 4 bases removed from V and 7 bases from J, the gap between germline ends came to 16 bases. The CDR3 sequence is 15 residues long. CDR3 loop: CASSSLREEGEKLFF. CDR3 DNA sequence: TGTGCCAGCAGTTCTCTTAGGGAAGAAGGTGAAAAACTGTTTTTT.

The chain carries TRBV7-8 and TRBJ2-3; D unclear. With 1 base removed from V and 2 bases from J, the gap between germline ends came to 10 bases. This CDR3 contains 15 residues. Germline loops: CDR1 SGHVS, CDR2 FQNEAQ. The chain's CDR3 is CASSLEPEPTDTQYF. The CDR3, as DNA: TGTGCCAGCAGCTTAGAACCAGAACCCACAGATACGCAGTATTTT.

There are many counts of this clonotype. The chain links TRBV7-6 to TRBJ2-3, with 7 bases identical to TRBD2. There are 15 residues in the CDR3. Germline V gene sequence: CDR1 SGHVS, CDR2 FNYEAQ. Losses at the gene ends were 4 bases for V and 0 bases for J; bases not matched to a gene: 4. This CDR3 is CASSSLADSTDTQYF. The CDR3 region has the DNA TGTGCCAGCAGCTCCCTAGCGGATAGCACAGATACGCAGTATTTT.

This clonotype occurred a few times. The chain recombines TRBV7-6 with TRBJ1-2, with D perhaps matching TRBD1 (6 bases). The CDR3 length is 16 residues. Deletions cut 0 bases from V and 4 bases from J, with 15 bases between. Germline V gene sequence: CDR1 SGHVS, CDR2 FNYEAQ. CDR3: CASSLAPGQRIYGYTF. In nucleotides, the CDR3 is TGTGCCAGCAGCTTAGCCCCAGGACAGAGGATCTATGGCTACACCTTC.

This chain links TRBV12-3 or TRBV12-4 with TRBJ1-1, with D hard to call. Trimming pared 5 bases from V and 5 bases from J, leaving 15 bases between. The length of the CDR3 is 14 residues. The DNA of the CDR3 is TGTGCCAGCAGTCCTTCTTGGGAGCCTACTGAAGCTTTCTTT. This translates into CASSPSWEPTEAFF.

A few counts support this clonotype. CDR3 DNA: TGTGCCAGCAGAACCCCAGCCACTAACTATGGCTACACCTTC. Residues: CASRTPATNYGYTF. The chain combines TRBV27 with TRBJ1-2; D gene ambiguous. The length of the CDR3 is 14 residues. From germline, CDR1 is MNHEY and CDR2 SMNVEV (reference sequence). V gave up 6 bases and J gave up 0 bases, with 11 bases separating them.

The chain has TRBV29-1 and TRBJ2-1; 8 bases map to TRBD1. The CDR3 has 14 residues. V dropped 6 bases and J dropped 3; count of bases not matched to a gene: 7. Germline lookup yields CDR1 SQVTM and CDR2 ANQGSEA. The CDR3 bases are TGCAGCGTCGGGAGACAGGGGCTCTACAATGAGCAGTTCTTC. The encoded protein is CSVGRQGLYNEQFF.